The 19 T cell receptor beta chains reported below all come from one sample, sequenced in a study of Graves' ophthalmopathy and Graves' hyperthyroidism. TCR beta CDR3 regions were amplified from RNA transcripts. Second-round multiplex PCR followed a first-round RT-PCR using HTBI primers. From the multiplex PCR reads, TCRdb called clonotypes with MiXCR, one entry per CDR3 protein. The data hold about 340,000 distinct CDR3 sequences, with 17% observed a single time. Material for sequencing was peripheral blood. The receptors here all came from an adult man with Graves' ophthalmopathy.

The sample holds many counts of this clonotype. The V call is TRBV6-1, the J call TRBJ1-1, with D perhaps TRBD1 (6 bases). Trimming took off 10 bases at V and 2 bases at J, with 11 bases between the two ends. The V gene's germline CDR1 is MNHNS and CDR2 SASEGT. This CDR3 has 12 amino acids. Here the CDR3 reads CATRTENTEAFF. As DNA, the CDR3 is TGTGCCACTCGGACAGAAAACACTGAAGCTTTCTTT.

In its sample, this clonotype was seen many times. The V and J genes are TRBV12-3 or TRBV12-4 and TRBJ2-5, with D possibly being TRBD2 (7 bases). The CDR3 consists of 12 residues. Trimming pared 7 bases from V and 6 bases from J, leaving 12 bases between. The CDR3: CASTFGGQTQYF. The CDR3 bases are TGTGCCAGCACCTTCGGGGGGCAGACCCAGTACTTC.

This clonotype was found many times. The chain recombines TRBV12-3 or TRBV12-4 with TRBJ2-2; D remains unclear. The CDR3 has 14 residues. Trimming removed 2 bases from V and 4 bases from J, with 8 bases in between. CDR3 in DNA: TGTGCCAGCAGTTTAATTACTTCCACCGGGGAGCTGTTTTTT. It is translated as CASSLITSTGELFF.

As to this clonotype: A read error may account for a junction end that differs from germline. This chain uses TRBV6-1 with TRBJ2-7, with a possible D match to TRBD2 (6 bases). The V gene's germline CDR1 is MNHNS and CDR2 SASEGT. The CDR3 contains 14 residues. In DNA form, the CDR3 reads TGTGCCATCAGTCTCAGCCGGGACTCAGTCGAGCAGTACTTC. This gives the protein CAISLSRDSVEQYF.

This clonotype was found many times. The V call is TRBV9, the J call TRBJ2-7, with D perhaps TRBD2 (5 bases). Germline CDR1 is SGDLS and CDR2 is YYNGEE. The length of the CDR3 is 13 residues. The ends were cut back, 1 base at V and 7 bases at J, with 12 bases in the middle. The CDR3 loop reads CASSVSRTGEQYF. The CDR3 DNA sequence: TGTGCCAGCAGCGTATCCCGAACGGGGGAGCAGTACTTC.

This clonotype was detected many times. V usage is TRBV7-2 and J usage is TRBJ2-5; D is unclear. CDR3 length equals 14 residues. Germline V CDR1 and CDR2: SGHTA, FQGNSA. Trimming stripped 4 bases from V and 0 bases from J, with 9 bases between. In DNA form, the CDR3 reads TGTGCCAGCAGCTATATGGCATACCAAGAGACCCAGTACTTC. It translates to CASSYMAYQETQYF.

In its sample, this clonotype was seen many times. This chain uses TRBV5-1 with TRBJ2-5; D might be TRBD1 or TRBD2, each matching 5 bases. Germline V lookup: CDR1 SGHRS, CDR2 YFSETQ. V lost 4 bases, J lost 3 bases, and 10 bases lay in between. The CDR3 sequence is 13 residues long. This chain's CDR3 is CASSVGEKETQYF. In DNA form, the CDR3 reads TGCGCCAGCAGCGTGGGGGAGAAAGAGACCCAGTACTTC.

At least ten counts were recorded for this clonotype. The gene calls are TRBV7-9 and TRBJ2-7, with D possibly matching TRBD1 (5 bases). This CDR3 has 15 amino acids. Trimming removed 2 bases from V and 0 bases from J, with 11 bases in between. The germline V gene encodes CDR1 SEHNR and CDR2 FQNEAQ (reference sequence). The CDR3 reads CASSLRAGPSYEQYF. CDR3 DNA: TGTGCCAGCAGCTTACGGGCAGGGCCCTCCTACGAGCAGTACTTC.

This clonotype has a count of ten or more. This chain connects TRBV5-1 to TRBJ2-7; 10 nucleotides line up with TRBD1. The CDR3 runs 14 residues. The germline gives CDR1 SGHRS, CDR2 YFSETQ. The J segment lost 2 bases and the V segment lost 4 bases, leaving 3 bases of the junction unmatched. The CDR3 spells CASSMTGGPYEQYF. The CDR3 region has the DNA TGCGCCAGCAGCATGACAGGGGGCCCCTACGAGCAGTACTTC.

This clonotype was counted ten times or more. The chain links TRBV20-1 to TRBJ2-5, with D perhaps given as TRBD1 or TRBD2 (6 bases each). This CDR3 comprises 13 residues. Germline values: CDR1 DFQATT, CDR2 SNEGSKA (reference sequence). Between the trimmed V and J ends, which lost 8 bases and 5 bases, there was a span of 18 bases. The CDR3 nucleotides are TGCAGTTCGTCGTGGGGGGCTGGTGAGACCCAGTACTTC. It codes for CSSSWGAGETQYF.

This clonotype was detected many times. This chain uses TRBV6-2 or TRBV6-3 with TRBJ1-2, with TRBD1 matching over 7 bases. This CDR3 has 14 amino acids. V shed 6 bases, J shed 8 bases, and the junction held 12 bases outside the gene matches. CDR1 is MNHEY and CDR2 is SVGEGT in the germline V gene. CDR3 region: CASRGTEQLGGYTF. Written as DNA, the CDR3 is TGTGCCAGCAGGGGGACAGAGCAACTCGGAGGCTACACCTTC.

There are many counts of this clonotype. V is TRBV9 and J is TRBJ2-5; D is possibly TRBD1 or TRBD2 (5 bases each). The CDR3 runs to 12 residues. V lost 4 bases and J 7 bases, leaving 11 bases between the germline ends. Germline V lookup: CDR1 SGDLS, CDR2 YYNGEE. The CDR3 spells CASSPTGATQYF. CDR3 in DNA: TGTGCCAGCAGCCCCACCGGGGCGACCCAGTACTTC.

Many counts were recorded for this clonotype. The rearrangement links TRBV6-1 to TRBJ2-5; 10 nucleotides match TRBD1. The CDR3 spans 12 residues. The J segment lost 5 bases and the V segment lost 10 bases, leaving 4 bases of the junction unmatched. Germline loops: CDR1 MNHNS, CDR2 SASEGT. The CDR3 coding sequence is TGTGCCACGGGACAGGGGTCGGAGACCCAGTACTTC. Its protein is CATGQGSETQYF.

This clonotype was seen many times. The chain couples TRBV7-2 to TRBJ1-1; 7 nucleotides align to TRBD1. V dropped 4 bases and J dropped 6; count of bases not matched to a gene: 5. This CDR3 contains 13 residues. The V gene's germline CDR1 is SGHTA and CDR2 FQGNSA. CDR3 residues: CASSSTGRAEAFF. CDR3 DNA sequence: TGTGCCAGCAGCTCGACAGGGAGGGCTGAAGCTTTCTTT.

In this sample, this clonotype turned up many times. This rearrangement joins TRBV7-2 to TRBJ2-4; D might be TRBD1 or TRBD2, each matching 5 bases. The CDR3 loop spans 14 amino acids. The germline V gene has CDR1 SGHTA and CDR2 FQGNSA. Trimming cost V 1 base and J 5 bases, with 9 bases left between them. CDR3 in amino acids: CASSLGGAENIQYF. The CDR3 DNA is TGTGCCAGCAGCTTAGGAGGGGCAGAAAACATTCAGTACTTC.

This clonotype has ten or more counts. Sequence at one end of the junction differs from germline and may be a read error. This chain uses TRBV5-1 with TRBJ2-7; D ambiguous. CDR3 length: 14 amino acids. CDR1 and CDR2 (germline): SGHRS, YFSETQ. In nucleotides, the CDR3 is TGTGCCAGCAGCTTGGTTGGCAGCTCCTACGAGCAGTACTTC. Protein product: CASSLVGSSYEQYF.

This clonotype has at least ten counts. V usage is TRBV11-2 and J usage is TRBJ1-5; possible D gene TRBD1, 5 bases. In germline, CDR1 is SGHAT, CDR2 FQNNGV. Trimming removed 0 bases from V and 6 bases from J, with 6 bases in between. CDR3 length: 13 amino acids. The CDR3 is CASSLDGTQPQHF. CDR3 nucleotide sequence: TGTGCCAGCAGCTTAGACGGGACTCAGCCCCAGCATTTT.

A remark on this clonotype: Being one base from a much bigger clone, this may be a read error. The V call is TRBV3-1, the J call TRBJ1-2; 10 bases align to TRBD1. The CDR3 sequence is 16 residues long. Germline CDR1 LGHDT, CDR2 YNNKEL (reference sequence). The CDR3 loop is CAISQALTGTGDGYTF. CDR3 DNA: TGTGCCATCAGCCAAGCCCTTACCGGGACAGGGGATGGCTACACCTTC. Based on the CDR3 plus reference TRBV3-1 and TRBJ1-2, the full variable domain is DTAVSQTPKYLVTQMGNDKSIKCEQNLGHDTMYWYKQDSKKFLKIMFSYNNKELIINETVPNRFSPKSPDKAHLNLHINSLELGDSAVYFCAISQALTGTGDGYTFGSGTRLTVV.

There are many counts of this clonotype. The rearrangement uses TRBV6-1 and TRBJ1-2; D is uncertain. Germline CDR1 is MNHNS and CDR2 is SASEGT. The V and J ends lost 1 base and 4 bases respectively, with 10 bases between them. The CDR3 extends over 14 amino acids. The CDR3 reads CASSEEGGGYGYTF. CDR3 coding DNA: TGTGCCAGCAGTGAAGAGGGAGGAGGCTATGGCTACACCTTC.